This T cell receptor beta chain is from a study of blood T cell repertoires in COVID-19. About the research overall: COVID-19 samples collected from the United States, Italy and Spain covered acute and convalescent phases.

Per the study methods: Amplified reference gene primers provided the basis for estimating nucleated cell counts. Method: immunoSEQ multiplex PCR; TCRdb's copy keeps in-frame clones and lacks some. D and trimming come from the DNA, and the V and J calls and clone size come from that table. Seen here are some 250,000 clones, roughly 86% observed once, and the top ten hold 0.7% to 0.85%. The trim removed 4 bases at V and 7 bases at J, leaving 4 bases unmatched. CDR3 length: 14 residues. Germline CDR1 is SGHRS and CDR2 is YFSETQ. Input material: peripheral blood. The sequence derives from a woman in her thirties with acute or convalescent COVID-19. This rearrangement joins TRBV5-1 to TRBJ2-2; 10 nucleotides agree with TRBD1. CDR3 nucleotide sequence: TGCGCCAGCAGCGGACAGGGGGGATTCGGGGAGCTGTTTTTT. Translation: CASSGQGGFGELFF.